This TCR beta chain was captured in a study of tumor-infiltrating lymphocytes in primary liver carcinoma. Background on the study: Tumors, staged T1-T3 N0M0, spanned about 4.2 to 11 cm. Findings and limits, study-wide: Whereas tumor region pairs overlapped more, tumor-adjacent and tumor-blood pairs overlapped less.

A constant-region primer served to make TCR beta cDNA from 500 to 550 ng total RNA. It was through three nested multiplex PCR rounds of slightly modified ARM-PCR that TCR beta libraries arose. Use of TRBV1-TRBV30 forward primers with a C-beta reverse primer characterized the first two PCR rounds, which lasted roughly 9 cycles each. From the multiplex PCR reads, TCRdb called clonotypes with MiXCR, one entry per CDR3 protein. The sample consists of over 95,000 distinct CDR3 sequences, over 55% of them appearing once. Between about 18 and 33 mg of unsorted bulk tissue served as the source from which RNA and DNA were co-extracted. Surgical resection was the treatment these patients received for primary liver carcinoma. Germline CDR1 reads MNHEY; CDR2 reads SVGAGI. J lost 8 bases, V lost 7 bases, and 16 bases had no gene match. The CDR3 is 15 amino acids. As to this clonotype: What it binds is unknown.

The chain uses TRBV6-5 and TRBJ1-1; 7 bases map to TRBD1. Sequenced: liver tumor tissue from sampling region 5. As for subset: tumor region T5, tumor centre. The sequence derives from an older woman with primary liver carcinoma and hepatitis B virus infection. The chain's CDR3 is CASTRGVSVVGEAFF. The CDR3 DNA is TGTGCCAGCACCAGGGGGGTGTCCGTGGTGGGAGAAGCTTTCTTT.